This T cell receptor (beta chain) originates from a study of shared clonotypes between healthy human individuals. Study results and caveats: Blood was the only sampled material, and tissue repertoires likely differ.

Repertoires were generated with immunoSEQ multiplex PCR, while TCRdb's copy carries only in-frame clones and drops some. The table shows about 490,000 clones, with roughly 80% occurring only once. V lost 5 bases, J lost 7 bases, and 10 bases stayed unmatched. The CDR3 consists of 14 residues. Germline CDR1 SGHVS, CDR2 FNYEAQ. In regard to this clone: What it binds is unknown.

This receptor was taken from a woman in her thirties or forties in good health. Some clones in this sample may be carry-over from other donors' samples. The genes are TRBV7-6 and TRBJ1-1, with 7 bases fitting TRBD1. Sequencing was performed on PBMCs. CDR3 DNA sequence: TGTGCCAGCAGCCGAGACAGGGTTTGGGGTGAAGCTTTCTTT. Amino acid sequence: CASSRDRVWGEAFF.